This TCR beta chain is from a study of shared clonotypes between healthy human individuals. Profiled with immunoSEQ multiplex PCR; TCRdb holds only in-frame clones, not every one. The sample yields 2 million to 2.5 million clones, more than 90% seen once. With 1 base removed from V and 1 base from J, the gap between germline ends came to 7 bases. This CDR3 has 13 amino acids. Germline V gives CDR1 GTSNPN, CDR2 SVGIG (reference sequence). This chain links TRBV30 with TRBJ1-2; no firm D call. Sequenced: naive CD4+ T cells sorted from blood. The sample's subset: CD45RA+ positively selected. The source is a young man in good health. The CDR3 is CAWSAMNNYGYTF. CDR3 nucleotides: TGTGCCTGGAGTGCGATGAATAACTATGGCTACACCTTC.